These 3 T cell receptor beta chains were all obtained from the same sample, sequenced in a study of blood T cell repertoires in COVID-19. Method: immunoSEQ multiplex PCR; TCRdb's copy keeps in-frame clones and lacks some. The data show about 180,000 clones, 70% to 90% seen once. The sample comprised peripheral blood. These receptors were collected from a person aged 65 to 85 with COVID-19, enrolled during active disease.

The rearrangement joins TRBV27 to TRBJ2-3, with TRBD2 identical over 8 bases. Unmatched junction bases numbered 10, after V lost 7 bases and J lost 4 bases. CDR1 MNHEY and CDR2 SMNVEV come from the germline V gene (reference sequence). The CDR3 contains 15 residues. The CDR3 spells CASNTFGGVADTQYF. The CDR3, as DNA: TGTGCCAGCAATACATTCGGGGGGGTCGCAGATACGCAGTATTTT.

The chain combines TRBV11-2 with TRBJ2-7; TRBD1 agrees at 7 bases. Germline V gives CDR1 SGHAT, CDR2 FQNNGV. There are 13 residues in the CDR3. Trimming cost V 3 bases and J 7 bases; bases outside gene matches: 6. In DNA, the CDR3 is TGTGCCAGCAGCTTCCAGGACAGGCTAGAGCAGTACTTC. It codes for CASSFQDRLEQYF.

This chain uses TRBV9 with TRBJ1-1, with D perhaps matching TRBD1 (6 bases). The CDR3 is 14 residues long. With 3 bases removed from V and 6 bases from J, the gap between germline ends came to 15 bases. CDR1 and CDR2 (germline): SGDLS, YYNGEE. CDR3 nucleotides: TGTGCCAGCAGCGAAGCGACAGGTAGCCCTGAAGCTTTCTTT. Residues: CASSEATGSPEAFF.